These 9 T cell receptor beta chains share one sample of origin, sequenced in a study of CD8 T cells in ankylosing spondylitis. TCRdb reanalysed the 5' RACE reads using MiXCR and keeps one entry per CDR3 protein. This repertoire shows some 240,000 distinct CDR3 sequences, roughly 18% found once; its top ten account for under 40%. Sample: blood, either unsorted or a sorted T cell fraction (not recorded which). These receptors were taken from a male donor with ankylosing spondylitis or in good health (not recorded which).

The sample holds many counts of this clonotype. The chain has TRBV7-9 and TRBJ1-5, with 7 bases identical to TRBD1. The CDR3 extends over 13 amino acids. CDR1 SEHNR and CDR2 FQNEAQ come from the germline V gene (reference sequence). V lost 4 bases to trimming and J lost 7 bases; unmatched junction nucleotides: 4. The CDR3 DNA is TGTGCCAGCAGCTCAGGGGGGTCGCAGCCCCAGCATTTT. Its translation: CASSSGGSQPQHF.

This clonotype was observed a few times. The CDR3 loop reads CASSDRDKNTEAFF. DNA for the CDR3: TGTGCCAGCAGCGACCGGGACAAGAACACTGAAGCTTTCTTT. V usage is TRBV9 and J usage is TRBJ1-1, with a tentative D call TRBD1 (6 bases). The CDR3 length is 14 residues. Germline CDR1 reads SGDLS; CDR2 reads YYNGEE. The germline V and J ends were trimmed by 3 bases and 1 base, with 10 bases remaining between them.

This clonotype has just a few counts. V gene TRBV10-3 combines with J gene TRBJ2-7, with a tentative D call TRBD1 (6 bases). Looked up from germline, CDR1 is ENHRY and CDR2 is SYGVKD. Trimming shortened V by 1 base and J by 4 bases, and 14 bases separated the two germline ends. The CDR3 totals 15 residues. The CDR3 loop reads CAISEWDEQGYEQYF. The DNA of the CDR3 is TGTGCCATCAGTGAGTGGGATGAACAGGGATACGAGCAGTACTTC.

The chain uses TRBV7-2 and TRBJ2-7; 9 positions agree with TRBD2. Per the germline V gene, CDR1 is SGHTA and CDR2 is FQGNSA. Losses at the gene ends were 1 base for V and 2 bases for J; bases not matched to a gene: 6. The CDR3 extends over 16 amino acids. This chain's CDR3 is CASSLGGSGSTYEQYF. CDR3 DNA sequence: TGTGCCAGCAGCTTAGGAGGTAGCGGGAGTACCTACGAGCAGTACTTC.

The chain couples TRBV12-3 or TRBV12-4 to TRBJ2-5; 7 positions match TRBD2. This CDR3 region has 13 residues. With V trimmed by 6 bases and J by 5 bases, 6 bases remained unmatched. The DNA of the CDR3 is TGTGCCAGCAGCGCAACTAGCGTTGAGACCCAGTACTTC. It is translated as CASSATSVETQYF.

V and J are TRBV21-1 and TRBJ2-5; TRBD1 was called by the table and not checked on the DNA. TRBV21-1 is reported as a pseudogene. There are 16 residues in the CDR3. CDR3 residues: CASSKGRTGGQETQYF. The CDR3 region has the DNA TGTGCCAGCAGCAAAGGTCGAACAGGGGGGCAAGAGACCCAGTACTTC.

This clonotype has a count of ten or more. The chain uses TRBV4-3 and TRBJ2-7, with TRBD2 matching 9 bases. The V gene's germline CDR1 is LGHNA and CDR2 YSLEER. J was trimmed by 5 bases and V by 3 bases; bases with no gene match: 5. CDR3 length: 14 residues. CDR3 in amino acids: CASSQIAGVDEQYF. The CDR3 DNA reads TGCGCCAGCAGCCAGATAGCGGGAGTCGACGAGCAGTACTTC.

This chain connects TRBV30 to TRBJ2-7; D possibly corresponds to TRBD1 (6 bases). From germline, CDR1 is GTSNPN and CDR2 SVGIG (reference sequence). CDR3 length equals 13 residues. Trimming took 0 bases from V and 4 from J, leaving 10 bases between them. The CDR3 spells CAWSVGQIYEQYF. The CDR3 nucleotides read TGTGCCTGGAGTGTCGGACAGATTTACGAGCAGTACTTC. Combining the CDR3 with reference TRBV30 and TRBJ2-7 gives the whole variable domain SQTIHQWPATLVQPVGSPLSLECTVEGTSNPNLYWYRQAAGRGLQLLFYSVGIGQISSEVPQNLSASRPQDRQFILSSKKLLLSDSGFYLCAWSVGQIYEQYFGPGTRLTVT.

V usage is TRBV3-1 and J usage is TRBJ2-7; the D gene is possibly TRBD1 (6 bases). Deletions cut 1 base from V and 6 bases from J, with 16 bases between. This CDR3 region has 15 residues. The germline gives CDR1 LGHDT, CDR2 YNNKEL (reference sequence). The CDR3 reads CASSQAWGTNGEQYF. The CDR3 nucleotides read TGTGCCAGCAGCCAAGCGTGGGGGACAAATGGCGAGCAGTACTTC.